Below, one T cell receptor beta chain is given with its context. CDR1 is MNHEY, CDR2 SMNVEV, per germline (reference sequence). V was pared by 2 bases and J by 3 bases, with 4 bases of the junction left unmatched. The CDR3 runs to 15 residues. Original data processing: Scientists estimated how many nucleated cells there were by amplifying reference gene primers. Repertoires were generated with immunoSEQ multiplex PCR, while TCRdb's copy carries only in-frame clones and drops some. For V, J and clone size, that table is used; D and trimming come from the DNA. The data hold 250,000 or so clones, with approximately 88% observed a single time. This specimen belongs to a study of blood T cell repertoires in COVID-19. Study information: Acute and convalescent COVID-19 specimens originated in the United States, Italy and Spain. PBMCs, B-cell-depleted T cells, or T cells provided the cDNA or gDNA that made up the material.

The genes are TRBV27 and TRBJ2-3; TRBD2 matches at 8 bases. The source of this sequence is a middle-aged woman who had recovered from COVID-19. Sample: peripheral blood. Here the CDR3 DNA reads TGTGCCAGCAGTTTACGGGGGGGCTGGACAGATACGCAGTATTTT. Residues: CASSLRGGWTDTQYF.